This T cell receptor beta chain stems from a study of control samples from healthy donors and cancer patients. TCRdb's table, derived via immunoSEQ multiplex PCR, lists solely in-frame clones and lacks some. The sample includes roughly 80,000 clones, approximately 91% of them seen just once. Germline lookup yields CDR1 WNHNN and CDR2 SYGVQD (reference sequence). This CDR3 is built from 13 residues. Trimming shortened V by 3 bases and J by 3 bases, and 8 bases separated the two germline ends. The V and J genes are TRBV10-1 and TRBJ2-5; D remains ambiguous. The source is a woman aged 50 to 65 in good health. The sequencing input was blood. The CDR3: CASSDGLEETQYF. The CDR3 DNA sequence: TGCGCCAGCAGTGATGGCTTAGAAGAGACCCAGTACTTC.